This TCR beta chain was recovered during a study of CD8+CD57+ T cells in acquired aplastic anemia. Study summary: Sorted CD4+ and CD8+ cells gave an average of roughly 3.3 ug of DNA.

Genomic DNA templated the TCR beta VDJ and CDR3 profiling. MiXCR, applied by TCRdb to the reads, yields one record per CDR3 protein. Here the sample spans approximately 120,000 distinct CDR3 sequences, approximately 41% being singletons. Remarks on this clonotype: Its antigen is not known.

Whoever was chosen for sequencing had shown CD8+CD57+ cell expansion by flow cytometry. Points from the study as a whole: Between the patient and control groups, CD8+ Simpson's diversity did not differ significantly.

CDR1 and CDR2 from the germline V gene are SGHRS and YFSETQ. V lost 3 bases, J lost 8 bases, and 6 bases lay in between. This CDR3 spans 11 amino acids. The chain has TRBV5-1 and TRBJ1-3; D gene unclear. What was sequenced was sorted CD4+, CD8+, or CD8+CD57+ T cells (not recorded which) from PBMCs. The TCR comes from a human donor with aplastic anemia. CDR3 loop: CASSSLDTIYF. The CDR3 region has the DNA TGCGCCAGCAGCTCCTTGGACACCATATATTTT.